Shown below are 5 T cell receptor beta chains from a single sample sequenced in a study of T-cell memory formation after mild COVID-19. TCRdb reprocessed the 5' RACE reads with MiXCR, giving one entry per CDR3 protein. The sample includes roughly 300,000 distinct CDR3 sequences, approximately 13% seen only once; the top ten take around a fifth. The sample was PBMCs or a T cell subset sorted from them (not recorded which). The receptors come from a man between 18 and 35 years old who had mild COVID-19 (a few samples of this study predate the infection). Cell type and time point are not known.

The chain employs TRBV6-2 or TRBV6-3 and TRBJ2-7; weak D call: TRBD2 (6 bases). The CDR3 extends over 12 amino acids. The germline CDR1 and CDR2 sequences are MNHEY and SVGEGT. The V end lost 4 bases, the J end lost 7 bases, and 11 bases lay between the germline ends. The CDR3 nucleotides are TGTGCCAGCAGTTGGAACAGCGGGGAGCAGTACGTC. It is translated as CASSWNSGEQYV.

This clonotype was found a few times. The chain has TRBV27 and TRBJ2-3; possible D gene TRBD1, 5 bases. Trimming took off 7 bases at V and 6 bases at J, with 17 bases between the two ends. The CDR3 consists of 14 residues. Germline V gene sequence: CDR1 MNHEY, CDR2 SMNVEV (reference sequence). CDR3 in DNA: TGTGCCAGCACCAAGGGGCAGGTCCCGGATACGCAGTATTTT. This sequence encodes CASTKGQVPDTQYF.

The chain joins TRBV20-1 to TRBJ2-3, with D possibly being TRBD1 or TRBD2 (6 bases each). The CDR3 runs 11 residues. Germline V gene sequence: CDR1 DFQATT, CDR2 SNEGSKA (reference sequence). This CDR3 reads CSAEEGGTQYF. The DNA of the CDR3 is TGCAGCGCAGAGGAGGGGGGTACGCAGTATTTT.

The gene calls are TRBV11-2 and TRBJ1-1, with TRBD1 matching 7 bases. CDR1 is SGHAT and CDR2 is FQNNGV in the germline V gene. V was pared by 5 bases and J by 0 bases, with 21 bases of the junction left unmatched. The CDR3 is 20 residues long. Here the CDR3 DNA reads TGTGCCAGCAGCCCGGCTCGGCTGGTGACAGGGCTCATTATGAACACTGAAGCTTTCTTT. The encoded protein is CASSPARLVTGLIMNTEAFF.

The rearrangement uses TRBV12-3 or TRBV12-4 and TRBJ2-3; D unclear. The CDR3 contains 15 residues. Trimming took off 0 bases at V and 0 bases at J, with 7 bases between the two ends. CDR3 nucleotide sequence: TGTGCCAGCAGTTTAGCTGGGGTGAGCACAGATACGCAGTATTTT. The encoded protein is CASSLAGVSTDTQYF.